The 28 T cell receptor beta chains reported below all come from one sample, sequenced in a study of OX40 agonist ivuxolimab in advanced cancers. Receptor libraries were prepared by the immunoSEQ multiplex PCR assay. TCRdb obtained this table from immuneACCESS and retained in-frame rearrangements with V and J assigned. These tables miss some clones; where compared with another copy, unresolved V genes account for less than half of the shortfall, and the remainder is unexplained. This sample is represented by some 61,000 clones; more than 60% of them were singletons. In total, the top ten clones hold 1.6% of the sample. The source was CD4+ or CD8+ T cells sorted from blood, collected in a trial of the OX40 agonist ivuxolimab. These receptors came from an adult with an advanced solid tumor such as melanoma, head and neck, liver or kidney cancer.

This clone has just one count. The rearrangement uses TRBV7-3 and TRBJ1-6, with D possibly TRBD1 on 5 matching bases. The CDR3 length is 14 residues. Trimming left V 5 bases short and J 6 bases short, with 11 bases between. CDR1 SGHTA and CDR2 FQGTGA come from the germline V gene. The CDR3 loop reads CASSLQGFNSPLHF. The CDR3 coding sequence is TGTGCCAGCAGCCTTCAGGGTTTTAATTCACCCCTCCACTTT.

The chain employs TRBV6-5 and TRBJ1-1; perhaps TRBD1 as D (5 bases). Germline V gene lookup returns CDR1 MNHEY and CDR2 SVGAGI. V dropped 5 bases and J dropped 0 bases, with 13 bases sitting between them. The CDR3 loop spans 15 amino acids. DNA of the CDR3: TGTGCCAGCAGTCTGCGGGGAGGGGTGAACACTGAAGCTTTCTTT. This translates into CASSLRGGVNTEAFF.

The chain links TRBV15 to TRBJ2-1; 8 bases line up with TRBD2. Germline values: CDR1 LNHNV, CDR2 YYDKDF (reference sequence). J lost 12 bases, V lost 5 bases, and 9 bases had no gene match. The CDR3 covers 13 residues. The CDR3 DNA is TGTGCCACCAGCTCTACGACTAGCGTCTCGCAGTTCTTC. Translation: CATSSTTSVSQFF.

J is TRBJ1-5 and V is TRBV7-9; D is perhaps TRBD1 (5 bases). This CDR3 is built from 13 residues. Germline-derived CDR1 and CDR2 are SEHNR and FQNEAQ (reference sequence). Trimming cost V 1 base and J 5 bases, with 6 bases left between them. Here the CDR3 DNA reads TGTGCCAGCAGCTTAGAGGGGCATCAGCCCCAGCATTTT. The encoded protein is CASSLEGHQPQHF.

The rearrangement links TRBV19 to TRBJ2-7; no firm D call. Germline V gene data show CDR1 as LNHDA and CDR2 as SQIVND (reference sequence). V was shortened by 7 bases and J by 4 bases, with 17 bases between the two germline ends. CDR3 size: 14 residues. The CDR3 bases are TGTGCCAGTATGGACCCCCTCCTAATGTACGAGCAGTACTTC. It is translated as CASMDPLLMYEQYF.

The CDR3 nucleotides read TGTGCCAGCTCACCCCTCCCGGGGGCCGACAGGGTGAATTCACCCCTCCACTTT. Encoded protein: CASSPLPGADRVNSPLHF. V is TRBV18 and J is TRBJ1-6; 7 bases line up with TRBD1. Germline V gene sequence: CDR1 KGHSH, CDR2 LQKENI. The CDR3 sequence is 18 residues long. The trim removed 3 bases at V and 7 bases at J, leaving 15 bases unmatched.

The rearrangement links TRBV7-9 to TRBJ2-2; D is unclear. Trimming cost V 4 bases and J 0 bases, with 12 bases left between them. Per germline, CDR1 SEHNR and CDR2 FQNEAQ (reference sequence). This CDR3 has 16 amino acids. The CDR3 region is CASSYLLLANTGELFF. DNA for the CDR3: TGTGCCAGCAGCTACCTCTTGCTCGCGAACACCGGGGAGCTGTTTTTT.

The chain is built from TRBV6-1 and TRBJ1-5; no firm D call. The CDR3 covers 13 residues. V lost 7 bases and J lost 1, with 8 bases in between. Germline values: CDR1 MNHNS, CDR2 SASEGT. The CDR3 DNA is TGTGCCAGCAAAGGAACGAGCAATCAGCCCCAGCATTTT. Protein sequence: CASKGTSNQPQHF.

J is TRBJ2-3 and V is TRBV19; D assignment may be TRBD1 or TRBD2 (5 bases each). Trimming stripped 5 bases from V and 0 bases from J, with 9 bases between. The CDR3 runs to 14 residues. The germline CDR1 and CDR2 sequences are LNHDA and SQIVND (reference sequence). The CDR3 protein is CASSPGASTDTQYF. The CDR3 nucleotides read TGTGCCAGTAGTCCCGGGGCGAGCACAGATACGCAGTATTTT.

The chain combines TRBV18 with TRBJ2-6, with D possibly TRBD1 on 5 matching bases. The V gene's germline CDR1 is KGHSH and CDR2 LQKENI. The CDR3 extends over 15 amino acids. Trimming shortened V by 3 bases and J by 4 bases, and 10 bases separated the two germline ends. The CDR3 is CASSPTEVGANVLTF. The CDR3 region has the DNA TGTGCCAGCTCACCGACAGAAGTCGGGGCCAACGTCCTGACTTTC.

J is TRBJ2-7 and V is TRBV2; a weak D match, TRBD1 (6 bases). CDR3 size: 11 residues. The germline CDR1 and CDR2 sequences are SNHLY and FYNNEI. V was shortened by 7 bases and J by 11 bases, with 15 bases between the two germline ends. DNA of the CDR3: TGTGCCAGCATGATACAGGGAATTGAGTACTTC. This encodes CASMIQGIEYF.

J is TRBJ2-5 and V is TRBV14; 8 nucleotides line up with TRBD1. CDR3 length: 16 residues. V was pared by 6 bases and J by 1 base, with 10 bases of the junction left unmatched. Germline V gene lookup returns CDR1 SGHDN and CDR2 FVKESK. CDR3 amino acids: CASRATGEGSQETQYF. CDR3 coding DNA: TGTGCCAGCAGGGCGACAGGGGAAGGATCCCAAGAGACCCAGTACTTC. Full variable domain (missing parts from reference TRBV14 and TRBJ2-5): EAGVTQFPSHSVIEKGQTVTLRCDPISGHDNLYWYRRVMGKEIKFLLHFVKESKQDESGMPNNRFLAERTGGTYSTLKVQPAELEDSGVYFCASRATGEGSQETQYFGPGTRLLVL.

V is TRBV19 and J is TRBJ1-1; D remains unclear. Germline-derived CDR1 and CDR2 are LNHDA and SQIVND (reference sequence). The CDR3 runs to 17 residues. Trimming pared 1 base from V and 0 bases from J, leaving 15 bases between. This CDR3 reads CASSIARAYGVNTEAFF. The DNA for the CDR3 is TGTGCCAGTAGTATAGCCCGGGCGTATGGGGTGAACACTGAAGCTTTCTTT.

The chain links TRBV28 to TRBJ2-1; D possibly matches TRBD1 or TRBD2 (5 bases each). The ends were cut back, 6 bases at V and 8 bases at J, with 14 bases in the middle. Germline CDR1 is MDHEN and CDR2 is SYDVKM. This CDR3 has 13 residues. The CDR3 is CASSLGTPHEQFF. The CDR3 DNA reads as TGTGCCAGCAGCTTAGGGACCCCCCATGAGCAGTTCTTC.

The chain carries TRBV2 and TRBJ2-2; 11 bases align to TRBD1. Unmatched junction bases numbered 5, after V lost 7 bases and J lost 4 bases. This CDR3 is 15 amino acids long. The germline V gene has CDR1 SNHLY and CDR2 FYNNEI. CDR3 protein: CASIGQGATTGELFF. For the CDR3, the DNA is TGTGCCAGCATAGGACAGGGGGCGACCACCGGGGAGCTGTTTTTT.

The V call is TRBV5-8, the J call TRBJ1-1; D remains unclear. The CDR3 is 12 amino acids. CDR1 and CDR2 (germline): SGHTS, YDEGEE. Trimming stripped 0 bases from V and 5 bases from J, with 5 bases between. CDR3 in amino acids: CASSLVRTEAFF. CDR3 sequence (DNA): TGTGCCAGCAGCTTGGTGAGGACTGAAGCTTTCTTT. Based on the CDR3 plus reference TRBV5-8 and TRBJ1-1, the full variable domain is EAGVTQSPTHLIKTRGQQATLRCSPISGHTSVYWYQQALGLGLQFLLWYDEGEERNRGNFPPRFSGRQFPNYSSELNVNALELEDSALYLCASSLVRTEAFFGQGTRLTVV.

This sequence joins TRBV9 and TRBJ2-7, with 10 bases matching TRBD2. With 4 bases clipped from V and 2 bases from J, the junction kept 6 bases outside the gene matches. CDR3 length: 15 residues. The germline gives CDR1 SGDLS, CDR2 YYNGEE. CDR3 coding DNA: TGTGCCAGCAGCTGGAAAGCGGGAGGGCCCTACGAGCAGTACTTC. It is translated as CASSWKAGGPYEQYF.

The gene calls are TRBV4-2 and TRBJ2-6, with 12 bases lining up with TRBD1. Germline trimming cut 4 bases from V and 1 base from J; bases unmatched to any gene: 2. This CDR3 comprises 17 residues. The germline V gene has CDR1 LGHNA and CDR2 YNFKEQ. The CDR3 protein is CASSLGQGASGANVLTF. The CDR3 DNA follows: TGTGCCAGCAGCCTGGGACAGGGGGCTTCTGGGGCCAACGTCCTGACTTTC.

J is TRBJ2-5 and V is TRBV18, with a possible D match to TRBD2 (5 bases). Germline CDR1 reads KGHSH; CDR2 reads LQKENI. V was trimmed by 2 bases and J by 5 bases, leaving 12 bases between them. The CDR3 covers 14 residues. The CDR3 region has the DNA TGTGCCAGCTCACCAGGAGTTACGGGGGAGACCCAGTACTTC. Translating it yields CASSPGVTGETQYF.

This chain uses TRBV27 with TRBJ2-4, with TRBD1 identical over 10 bases. This CDR3 is built from 16 residues. The trim removed 7 bases at V and 3 bases at J, leaving 9 bases unmatched. CDR1 is MNHEY and CDR2 is SMNVEV in the germline V gene (reference sequence). CDR3 DNA: TGTGCCAGCACCCCGGGACAGGGGATTTACAAAAACATTCAGTACTTC. Translating it yields CASTPGQGIYKNIQYF.

The rearrangement joins TRBV15 to TRBJ2-3; D not resolved. The germline V gene has CDR1 LNHNV and CDR2 YYDKDF (reference sequence). This CDR3 is built from 14 residues. Trimming pared 0 bases from V and 4 bases from J, leaving 8 bases between. This CDR3 reads CATSRDRHPDTQYF. The CDR3 region has the DNA TGTGCCACCAGCAGAGATCGTCATCCAGATACGCAGTATTTT.

The chain recombines TRBV19 with TRBJ1-5; D might be TRBD1 (5 bases). The CDR3 totals 15 residues. From germline, CDR1 is LNHDA and CDR2 SQIVND (reference sequence). V lost 6 bases to trimming and J lost 5 bases, with 17 bases between them. CDR3 in DNA: TGTGCCAGTAGCCAGGCCGGAGGGGTCCATCAGCCCCAGCATTTT. As protein: CASSQAGGVHQPQHF.

The rearrangement joins TRBV4-1 to TRBJ1-4; 8 bases match TRBD1. V dropped 1 base and J dropped 8; count of bases not matched to a gene: 6. Germline V gene sequence: CDR1 MGHRA, CDR2 YSYEKL. This CDR3 is built from 15 residues. The CDR3 loop reads CASSQGGQVKEKLFF. The DNA of the CDR3 is TGCGCCAGCAGCCAAGGGGGACAGGTAAAGGAAAAACTGTTTTTT.

The gene calls are TRBV6-1 and TRBJ2-7, with 7 bases that match TRBD2. The J segment lost 2 bases and the V segment lost 3 bases, leaving 4 bases of the junction unmatched. Per the germline V gene, CDR1 is MNHNS and CDR2 is SASEGT. This CDR3 comprises 14 residues. The CDR3, as DNA: TGTGCCAGCAGTGATGGGGGGGAACCCTACGAGCAGTACTTC. Its protein is CASSDGGEPYEQYF.

This clone was seen only a few times. The rearrangement joins TRBV23-1 to TRBJ1-4, with D possibly being TRBD1 (6 bases). TRBV23-1 is an ORF, and what it does is uncertain. The CDR3 spans 14 residues. Trimming left V 7 bases short and J 6 bases short, with 15 bases between. The DNA for the CDR3 is TGCGCCAGCAATCATTTGACAGGCCATGAAAAACTGTTTTTT. Residues: CASNHLTGHEKLFF.

This clone was observed once. The chain has TRBV12-5 and TRBJ2-7; D is unresolved. V was shortened by 5 bases and J by 2 bases, with 10 bases between the two germline ends. Germline V gives CDR1 LGHNT, CDR2 FRNRAP. This CDR3 is 13 amino acids long. CDR3 coding DNA: TGTGCTAGTGGTAAGGAAAATACCTACGAGCAGTACTTC. Its protein product is CASGKENTYEQYF.

The chain combines TRBV27 with TRBJ2-1; possible D gene TRBD2, 6 bases. Between the trimmed V and J ends, which lost 3 bases and 1 base, there was a span of 13 bases. CDR1 and CDR2 (germline): MNHEY, SMNVEV (reference sequence). This CDR3 has 16 residues. The CDR3 sequence is CASSFKFLASYNEQFF. The CDR3 DNA is TGTGCCAGCAGTTTTAAATTCCTAGCGTCCTACAATGAGCAGTTCTTC.

The chain recombines TRBV4-2 with TRBJ2-7; D might be TRBD2 (5 bases). This CDR3 region has 17 residues. Germline CDR1 LGHNA, CDR2 YNFKEQ. V lost 3 bases to trimming and J lost 6 bases, with 24 bases between them. CDR3 sequence: CASSHPFLGENLREQYF. CDR3 nucleotide sequence: TGTGCCAGCAGCCACCCCTTCTTGGGAGAAAACCTACGCGAGCAGTACTTC.